These T cell receptor beta chains were read from a single sample in a study of identical twins. TCRdb used MiXCR to reprocess the 5' RACE reads, holding one entry per CDR3 protein. There are 1.5 million to 2 million distinct CDR3 sequences in the sample; around 33% occur only once, and around 0.25% lies in the top ten. The sequencing sample was made of cord blood. These receptors were taken from a newborn girl in good health. Each CDR3 is given with its conserved first and last residue. The D gene is left open where the match is weak. Clone size, where shown, is once, few, many, or a class for clones that have expanded.

v_call	clone_size	j_call	d_call	cdr3_nt	cdr3_aa
TRBV20-1	NA	TRBJ2-7	TRBD2	TGCAGTGCTAGGCCGGGACGGGAGGTCTCCTACGAGCAGTACTTC	CSARPGREVSYEQYF
TRBV10-3	many	TRBJ1-4	NA	TGTGCCATCAGTGACCAGCATGAAAAACTGTTTTTT	CAISDQHEKLFF
TRBV2	NA	TRBJ2-1	TRBD2	TGTGCCAGCCTGGGACTAGCGTATTACAATGAGCAGTTCTTC	CASLGLAYYNEQFF
TRBV9	NA	TRBJ2-1	NA	TGTGCCAGCAGCGTAGGGAGTAGTGGGTACAATGAGCAGTTCTTC	CASSVGSSGYNEQFF
TRBV24-1	NA	TRBJ2-3	NA	TGTGCCACCAGTGACCCCACTCCGCCAGATACGCAGTATTTT	CATSDPTPPDTQYF
TRBV2	NA	TRBJ2-7	NA	TGTGCCAGCATCCGGCAAAATTCCTACGAGCAGTACTTC	CASIRQNSYEQYF
TRBV7-9	NA	TRBJ1-1	NA	TGTGCCAGCAGCTTAGCCTCGGCCCACACTGAAGCTTTCTTT	CASSLASAHTEAFF
TRBV4-2	NA	TRBJ2-5	NA	TGTGCCAGCAGCCAAGGATCAGCCATCCCGGGAGAGACCCAGTACTTC	CASSQGSAIPGETQYF
TRBV11-2	NA	TRBJ2-3	TRBD2	TGTGCCAGCAGCCCTACTAGCGGCACAGATACGCGGTATTTT	CASSPTSGTDTRYF
TRBV4-1	few	TRBJ2-7	NA	TGCGCCAGCAGCCAGCAGACCAGGTTAAGCTCCTACGAGCAGTACTTC	CASSQQTRLSSYEQYF
TRBV2	few	TRBJ2-3	NA	TGTGCCAGCAGTGAATCAGCCCGCACAGATACGCAGTATTTT	CASSESARTDTQYF
TRBV27	few	TRBJ2-6	NA	TGTGCCAGTGGGGGCGCTGGGGCCAACGTCCTGACTTTC	CASGGAGANVLTF
TRBV7-2	few	TRBJ1-2	TRBD1	TGTGCCAGCAGCGTTACAGGGGGCGGTGCGGGTGGCTACACCTTC	CASSVTGGGAGGYTF
TRBV20-1	NA	TRBJ2-3	TRBD2	TGCAGTGCTAGAGGGGCGGGGGGGAGCACAGATACGCAGTATTTT	CSARGAGGSTDTQYF
TRBV6-1	NA	TRBJ2-7	TRBD1	TGTGCCACCGTCCCGGACAGGGTCTACGAGCAGTACTTC	CATVPDRVYEQYF
TRBV4-2	NA	TRBJ2-5	NA	TGTGCCAGCAACAATCCGGGACTTGAAGAGACCCGGTACTTC	CASNNPGLEETRYF
TRBV10-3	few	TRBJ1-5	TRBD1	TGTGCCATCAGGGGACAGGGCCACAATCAGCCCCAGCATTTT	CAIRGQGHNQPQHF
TRBV4-1	NA	TRBJ2-7	TRBD2	TGCGCCAGCAGCCATCGTCTAGCGGGGGCCAACTACGAGCAGTACTTC	CASSHRLAGANYEQYF
TRBV5-1	few	TRBJ2-3	TRBD1	TGCGCCAGCAGCTTGGCTCCGCGTACAGGGGGGAGGACAGATACGCAGTATTTT	CASSLAPRTGGRTDTQYF
TRBV3-1	few	TRBJ2-3	NA	TGTGCCAGCAGCCAAGAACCCCCAGGGGTCAGCACAGATACGCAGTATTTT	CASSQEPPGVSTDTQYF
TRBV9	NA	TRBJ2-7	NA	TGTGCCAGCAGCGTAGGGGAGCGGATTTACAATGAGCAGTACTTC	CASSVGERIYNEQYF
TRBV7-6	NA	TRBJ2-1	TRBD1	TGTGCCAGCAGCTTAGTCAGGGGGCCCGAAGGTGAGCAGTTCTTC	CASSLVRGPEGEQFF
TRBV20-1	NA	TRBJ2-7	NA	TGCAGTGCTCTAGACACTCCCTACGAGCAGTACTTC	CSALDTPYEQYF